Listed here is a single T cell receptor beta chain. The antigen this receptor binds is unknown. Within one base of it there is no much larger clone, and no base qualities were kept. This sample is drawn from a study of Ad26.COV2.S vaccination and SARS-CoV-2 variants (dated by TCRdb to 2020 to 2022). Background on the whole study: TCRbeta repertoire sequencing was used to assess the specificity and breadth of SARS-CoV-2-reactive T cell receptors after Ad26.COV2.S vaccination. The TCR-sequenced set comprised about 32 samples: 19 Ad26.COV2.S vaccine recipients, 5 placebo recipients and 8 SARS-CoV-2 convalescent individuals. Broader findings and caveats from the paper: After vaccination, spike-specific CD8+ and CD4+ T cell responses were reported to show substantial breadth. Spike-specific TCR breadth was higher in Ad26.COV2.S recipients than in placebo recipients (P = 0.0014). It was noted by the authors that total T cell responses may have been underestimated by the TCR breadth and depth analyses. Non-spike TCR breadth was comparable between vaccine and placebo recipients, consistent with the vaccine containing only spike.

TCRbeta CDR3 regions were sequenced with the immunoSEQ Assay. After extraction, genomic DNA underwent amplification by bias-controlled multiplex PCR, followed by high-throughput sequencing. The published analysis was carried out like this. To quantify the absolute abundance of each unique TCRbeta CDR3 region, sequences were collapsed and filtered. T cell fraction was estimated by normalizing TCRbeta template counts to usable DNA, with usable DNA measured through amplification of reference genes found in all nucleated cells. Repertoire TCRs were annotated as SARS-CoV-2-specific by exact matching of V gene, CDR3 amino acid sequence and J gene to a known reactive TCR set. The reference SARS-CoV-2 TCR set came from MIRA and was filtered for enrichment in COVID-19-positive ImmuneCODE repertoires, removing public or cross-reactive TCRs. Drawing on the MIRA antigens, annotated TCRs were analysed further at the level of specific ORF or position within ORF. Breadth was defined as annotated unique rearrangements over total unique productive rearrangements; depth was the summed frequency of those rearrangements. Two-sided Wilcoxon rank-sum tests were applied when comparing TCR breadth between groups. Here the immuneACCESS table is served through TCRdb, limited to in-frame sequences with V and J called. Missing clones are a known gap in these copies; in checked studies unresolved V genes cover under half, and the rest lacks a known reason. V and J calls and clone size come straight from that table; D and trimming were deduced from the DNA. The sample data list over 100,000 clones, and 80% of these were observed just once. The ten largest clones represent 15% to 20% of the sample.

From a lookup of the germline V gene, CDR1 and CDR2 are SNHLY and FYNNEI. The V and J ends are trimmed by 5 bases and 9 bases, leaving 11 bases between them. The cysteine opens and the phenylalanine closes a CDR3 of 13 amino acids. The DNA shown is the 39-base CDR3, in frame from base 1. The time point label of this sample denotes: individuals recovered from natural SARS-CoV-2 infection. The sample was peripheral blood, taken after recovery from COVID-19. The rearranged chain carries TRBV2 and TRBJ1-6; a tentative D match to TRBD1 spans 5 bases. The source is a human donor who had recovered from COVID-19. The CDR3 region has the sequence CASSQGASSPLHF. The DNA reads as follows: TGTGCCAGCAGTCAGGGTGCGAGTTCACCCCTCCACTTT.